This record looks at one TCR beta chain sequence and its context. The data were taken from a study of blood T cell repertoires in COVID-19. About the study: Researchers got acute and convalescent COVID-19 samples from the United States, Italy and Spain.

The assay was immunoSEQ multiplex PCR, and TCRdb's table has in-frame clones only and misses some. This sample has a few hundred thousand clones, with under 90% found just once. Trimming took 6 bases from V and 5 from J; bases not matched to a gene: 9. Germline CDR1 MDHEN, CDR2 SYDVKM. The CDR3 is 15 amino acids. Sequencing was done on a sample of peripheral blood. The clonotype was recovered from a woman aged 18 to 35 with acute or convalescent COVID-19. The chain has TRBV28 and TRBJ2-2, with TRBD1 matching 7 bases. CDR3 sequence reads: CASRPDRVKTGELFF. CDR3 bases: TGTGCCAGCAGGCCCGACAGGGTTAAGACCGGGGAGCTGTTTTTT.